Shown below are 11 T cell receptor beta chains from a single sample sequenced in a study of regulatory T cells in long-lasting Graves disease. Time point noted: persistent/refractory GD, antithyroid drugs over 5 years with positive TRAb. PBMC-derived RNA was used for the TCR library. Arm-PCR of CDR3 regions and iRepertoire HTBI primers were used to build TCR beta libraries. TCRdb redid the calling of the multiplex PCR reads with MiXCR, one entry per CDR3 protein. The top ten hold around 30% of the sample, which has nearly 350,000 distinct CDR3 sequences, around 19% seen once. Sequenced here: peripheral blood mononuclear cells (PBMCs), sampled when the disease was refractory, from a patient treated with antithyroid drugs. These receptors originate from a female donor with Graves disease.

This clonotype was detected ten times or more. This rearrangement joins TRBV18 to TRBJ1-2; D gene unclear. Per the germline V gene, CDR1 is KGHSH and CDR2 is LQKENI. CDR3 size: 15 residues. Trimming took 3 bases from V and 0 from J, leaving 11 bases between them. As DNA, the CDR3 is TGTGCCAGCTCACCTTCTCGAACTGCTAACTATGGCTACACCTTC. This sequence encodes CASSPSRTANYGYTF.

This clonotype was counted many times. This chain joins TRBV7-2 and TRBJ1-1; TRBD1 might be the D (5 bases). Germline V gives CDR1 SGHTA, CDR2 FQGNSA. The CDR3 runs 11 residues. Trimming shortened V by 7 bases and J by 10 bases, and 13 bases separated the two germline ends. In nucleotides, the CDR3 is TGTGCCAGCACCATGGGGGGGAGAGCTTTCTTT. Its translation is CASTMGGRAFF.

The chain links TRBV6-1 to TRBJ2-7, with TRBD2 identical over 12 bases. This CDR3 has 13 amino acids. V shed 10 bases, J shed 4 bases, and the junction held 5 bases outside the gene matches. Per the germline V gene, CDR1 is MNHNS and CDR2 is SASEGT. The CDR3 loop is CATLTSGSYEQYF. The CDR3, as DNA: TGTGCCACTTTGACTAGCGGGAGTTACGAGCAGTACTTC.

A remark on this clonotype: The CDR3 ends on some other residue instead of the conserved phenylalanine or tryptophan, so this is likely a read error. The rearrangement uses TRBV7-2 and TRBJ1-1; D is unclear. Germline V lookup: CDR1 SGHTA, CDR2 FQGNSA. Between the trimmed V and J ends, which lost 1 base and 6 bases, there was a span of 12 bases. The CDR3 spans 14 residues. CDR3 amino acids: CASSLVRSLAEAFS. The DNA of the CDR3 is TGTGCCAGCAGCTTAGTCAGGAGTCTCGCTGAAGCTTTCTCT.

This clonotype was observed a few times. The chain is built from TRBV10-3 and TRBJ1-5, with D possibly TRBD1 on 6 matching bases. The CDR3 consists of 13 residues. V gave up 10 bases and J gave up 1 base, with 11 bases separating them. Germline lookup yields CDR1 ENHRY and CDR2 SYGVKD. CDR3 protein: CASRGRSNQPQHF. DNA of the CDR3: TGTGCCAGCAGGGGTAGGAGCAATCAGCCCCAGCATTTT.

The genes are TRBV3-1 and TRBJ2-5, with 9 bases fitting TRBD2. Germline V lookup: CDR1 LGHDT, CDR2 YNNKEL (reference sequence). The CDR3 runs 16 residues. The junction had 3 bases not matched to a gene; V was cut back by 0 bases and J by 1 base. CDR3 protein: CASSQERLAAQETQYF. The CDR3 DNA follows: TGTGCCAGCAGCCAAGAAAGACTAGCGGCCCAAGAGACCCAGTACTTC.

V is TRBV11-2 and J is TRBJ2-7, with 8 bases matching TRBD2. The germline V gene encodes CDR1 SGHAT and CDR2 FQNNGV. This CDR3 region has 14 residues. V gave up 5 bases and J gave up 1 base; unmatched junction bases: 4. In DNA, the CDR3 is TGTGCCAGCAGCCGACGGGAGGGTTCCTACGAGCAGTACTTC. Its protein product is CASSRREGSYEQYF.

This clonotype occurred a few times. A read error is likely, as this CDR3 ends without the conserved phenylalanine or tryptophan. J is TRBJ1-6 and V is TRBV12-3 or TRBV12-4, with D hard to call. This CDR3 has 13 amino acids. CDR3 nucleotides: TGTGCTAGCAGTTCACCTCCGAATTCACCCCTCCACCTT. Translating gives CASSSPPNSPLHL.

This clonotype was seen more than once but under ten times. The CDR3 loop is CASSIGARTGAEAFF. The CDR3 nucleotides read TGTGCCAGTAGTATAGGCGCCAGGACGGGGGCTGAAGCTTTCTTT. The chain joins TRBV19 to TRBJ1-1; weak D call: TRBD1 (5 bases). Per germline, CDR1 LNHDA and CDR2 SQIVND (reference sequence). V was pared by 1 base and J by 6 bases, with 15 bases between. This CDR3 spans 15 amino acids.

This clonotype has at least ten counts. J is TRBJ1-6 and V is TRBV11-2; perhaps TRBD1 as D (5 bases). Germline V gene lookup returns CDR1 SGHAT and CDR2 FQNNGV. This CDR3 comprises 16 residues. Deletions cut 1 base from V and 7 bases from J, with 14 bases between. The CDR3 reads CASSLAATGPNSPLHF. The CDR3 DNA reads TGTGCCAGCAGCTTAGCGGCCACGGGGCCAAATTCACCCCTCCACTTT.

The V call is TRBV5-1, the J call TRBJ2-1; 7 nucleotides match TRBD1. Germline V gene data show CDR1 as SGHRS and CDR2 as YFSETQ. The CDR3 covers 16 residues. The V segment lost 0 bases and the J segment 7 bases; nucleotides outside the gene matches: 10. The CDR3 DNA sequence: TGCGCCAGCAGCTTGGCCAAGACAGGGTTAGAGAATGAGCAGTTCTTC. Its translation: CASSLAKTGLENEQFF.